This T cell receptor (beta chain) was captured in a study of CD8 T cells in ankylosing spondylitis. Study-level findings and limits: Reports say disease-linked clones showed up significantly more in matched ankylosing spondylitis synovial fluid. Disease-linked clones proved CD8+ and comparatively uncommon in peripheral blood.

This clonotype was observed many times. What it recognizes is unknown. The length of the CDR3 is 13 residues. The V gene's germline CDR1 is SNHLY and CDR2 FYNNEI. Trimming took 2 bases from V and 7 from J, leaving 9 bases between them. TCRdb passed the 5' RACE reads through MiXCR, listing each CDR3 protein once. The sample lists approximately 40,000 distinct CDR3 sequences, 5.5% to 7.5% seen once, with approximately 12% in the top ten. The rearrangement joins TRBV2 to TRBJ1-5; D unclear. The clonotype comes from a male donor with ankylosing spondylitis or in good health (not recorded which). Sequencing was carried out using blood, either unsorted or a sorted T cell fraction (not recorded which). This chain's CDR3 is CASSELRKQPQHF. The DNA of the CDR3 is TGTGCCAGCAGTGAACTGAGGAAACAGCCCCAGCATTTT.